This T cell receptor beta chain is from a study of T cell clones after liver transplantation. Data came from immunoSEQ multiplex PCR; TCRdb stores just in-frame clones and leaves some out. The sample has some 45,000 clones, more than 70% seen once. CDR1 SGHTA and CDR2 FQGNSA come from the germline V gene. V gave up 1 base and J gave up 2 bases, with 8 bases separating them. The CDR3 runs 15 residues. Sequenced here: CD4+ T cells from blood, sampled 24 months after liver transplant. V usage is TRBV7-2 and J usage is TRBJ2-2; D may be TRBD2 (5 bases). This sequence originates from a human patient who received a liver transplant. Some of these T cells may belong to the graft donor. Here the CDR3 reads CASSLESGNTGELFF. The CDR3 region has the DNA TGTGCCAGCAGCTTAGAGAGCGGTAACACCGGGGAGCTGTTTTTT.